Each of the 25 T cell receptor beta chains below was sequenced from the same sample in a study of blood T cell repertoires in COVID-19 (dated by TCRdb to about 2020). Library preparation was by the immunoSEQ multiplex PCR assay. This immuneACCESS table, as held by TCRdb, lists in-frame sequences with V and J called but not all clones. Of the missing ones, under half trace to an unresolved V gene in checked studies; the others have no known cause. The sample table contains some 350,000 clones; only one count was recorded for more than 70% of them. About 5% of the sample goes to the ten largest clones. Sequenced material: PBMCs or T cells enriched from blood (not recorded which). The source is a woman in her 30s who had recovered from COVID-19.

The chain links TRBV12-3 or TRBV12-4 to TRBJ1-1; D not certain. The CDR3 has 12 residues. Deletions cut 4 bases from V and 5 bases from J, with 8 bases between. CDR3 region: CASSSRRTEAFF. In nucleotides, the CDR3 is TGTGCCAGCAGTTCCCGGAGGACTGAAGCTTTCTTT.

The rearrangement uses TRBV29-1 and TRBJ2-1, with D possibly matching TRBD1 (5 bases). The CDR3 has 16 amino acids. V lost 1 base, J lost 8 bases, and 21 bases lay in between. The germline CDR1 and CDR2 sequences are SQVTM and ANQGSEA. The CDR3 nucleotides read TGCAGCGTTGAAGGAGTCGAGGAAGCAGGGTCCCATGAGCAGTTCTTC. Protein sequence: CSVEGVEEAGSHEQFF.

V usage is TRBV28 and J usage is TRBJ1-2; D ambiguous. Germline V CDR1 and CDR2: MDHEN, SYDVKM. V was trimmed by 3 bases and J by 6 bases, leaving 8 bases between them. This CDR3 has 12 residues. CDR3 in DNA: TGTGCCAGCAGTTTTAGATCTCATGGCTACACCTTC. It translates to CASSFRSHGYTF.

This clone was recorded only once. The gene calls are TRBV3-1 (or the pseudogene TRBV3-2) and TRBJ2-7; D unresolved. Germline loops: CDR1 LGHDT, CDR2 YNNKEL (reference sequence). This CDR3 is 13 amino acids long. V was pared by 1 base and J by 7 bases, with 11 bases between. CDR3 residues: CASSQGQATEQYF. Here the CDR3 DNA reads TGTGCCAGCAGCCAAGGGCAGGCTACGGAGCAGTACTTC.

This chain connects TRBV28 to TRBJ1-6; no clear D gene. This CDR3 spans 17 amino acids. Germline CDR1 MDHEN, CDR2 SYDVKM. With 1 base removed from V and 7 bases from J, the gap between germline ends came to 17 bases. CDR3 loop: CASSLLGYPQRNSPLHF. The CDR3 DNA reads as TGTGCCAGCAGTTTATTGGGCTACCCTCAGCGGAATTCACCCCTCCACTTT.

The chain recombines TRBV6-2 or TRBV6-3 with TRBJ2-7, with TRBD1 identical over 9 bases. Germline CDR1 MNHEY, CDR2 SVGEGT. V shed 0 bases, J shed 6 bases, and the junction held 12 bases outside the gene matches. This CDR3 comprises 17 residues. For the CDR3, the DNA is TGTGCCAGCAGTTACTCGAGTCGGGACAGGGTGCTAGGCGAGCAGTACTTC. This translates into CASSYSSRDRVLGEQYF.

The rearrangement uses TRBV11-3 and TRBJ2-2; 13 positions agree with TRBD2. V was clipped by 6 bases and J by 4 bases; unmatched bases: 11. This CDR3 spans 18 amino acids. The germline V gene encodes CDR1 SGHNT and CDR2 YENEEA. Here the CDR3 reads CASSRLAGGVTTTGELFF. CDR3 in DNA: TGTGCCAGCAGTAGACTAGCGGGGGGCGTTACCACCACCGGGGAGCTGTTTTTT.

As for this clone: The CDR3 ends on some other residue instead of the conserved phenylalanine or tryptophan, so this is likely a read error. The DNA is left out, because the CDR3 cannot be placed on it with certainty; the CDR3 is given as TCRdb lists it. The genes are TRBV28 and TRBJ2-7; the table gives TRBD1 as D, unverified against the DNA. CDR1 is MDHEN and CDR2 is SYDVKM in the germline V gene. The CDR3 is made up of 12 amino acids, end residues included. CDR3 amino acids: CASGSGTASLFL.

This chain uses TRBV2 with TRBJ2-5, with D perhaps matching TRBD2 (5 bases). The germline CDR1 and CDR2 sequences are SNHLY and FYNNEI. Trimming cost V 1 base and J 13 bases, with 22 bases left between them. This CDR3 spans 15 amino acids. CDR3 in DNA: TGTGCCAGCAGTGAAGTAAGAGCAGGAGGCAGGATTGCGTACTTC. This translates into CASSEVRAGGRIAYF.

The chain recombines TRBV6-4 with TRBJ1-1, with 9 bases that match TRBD1. Trimming took 6 bases from V and 5 from J; bases not matched to a gene: 10. Germline V lookup: CDR1 MRHNA, CDR2 SNTAGT. The CDR3 is 15 residues long. CDR3 in amino acids: CASSRWTGAGTEAFF. CDR3 in DNA: TGTGCCAGCAGCAGATGGACAGGGGCAGGAACTGAAGCTTTCTTT.

Details on this clone: At one of its ends the junction is not consistent with the germline gene, which may arise from a read error. This chain joins TRBV28 and TRBJ1-1; D remains ambiguous. In germline, CDR1 is MDHEN, CDR2 SYDVKM. The CDR3 extends over 12 amino acids. CDR3 sequence reads: CASRRWNSEAFF. The CDR3 nucleotides read TGTGCCAGCAGAAGGTGGAACAGTGAAGCTTTCTTT. Based on the CDR3 plus reference TRBV28 and TRBJ1-1, the full variable domain is DVKVTQSSRYLVKRTGEKVFLECVQDMDHENMFWYRQDPGLGLRLIYFSYDVKMKEKGDIPEGYSVSREKKERFSLILESASTNQTSMYLCASRRWNSEAFFGQGTRLTVV.

The chain is built from TRBV5-6 and TRBJ2-7, with 9 bases aligning to TRBD1. V shed 0 bases and J 4 bases; nucleotides not matched to a gene: 8. The V gene's germline CDR1 is SGHDT and CDR2 YYEEEE. This CDR3 has 16 amino acids. CDR3: CASSLDEGTGLYEQYF. CDR3 nucleotides: TGTGCCAGCAGCTTGGATGAGGGGACAGGGTTGTACGAGCAGTACTTC.

J is TRBJ1-4 and V is TRBV18; 8 bases are shared with TRBD1. The CDR3 has 15 residues. In germline, CDR1 is KGHSH, CDR2 LQKENI. V lost 3 bases to trimming and J lost 8 bases; unmatched junction nucleotides: 8. CDR3 protein: CASSPMDRASEKLFF. The CDR3, as DNA: TGTGCCAGCTCACCTATGGACAGGGCTAGCGAAAAACTGTTTTTT.

V is TRBV2 and J is TRBJ1-5, with 9 nucleotides matching TRBD1. The CDR3 covers 17 residues. With 10 bases clipped from V and 2 bases from J, the junction kept 15 bases outside the gene matches. The germline gives CDR1 SNHLY, CDR2 FYNNEI. This CDR3 reads CATRTGQGLGGNQPQHF. The DNA for the CDR3 is TGTGCCACGAGGACCGGACAGGGGTTAGGTGGCAATCAGCCCCAGCATTTT.

This sequence joins TRBV27 and TRBJ2-7; D is ambiguous. V lost 5 bases, J lost 6 bases, and 14 bases lay in between. The CDR3 extends over 13 amino acids. In germline, CDR1 is MNHEY, CDR2 SMNVEV (reference sequence). The CDR3 coding sequence is TGTGCCAGCAGTCCCCTCCCACTCCGCGAGCAGTACTTC. Protein sequence: CASSPLPLREQYF.

The V and J genes are TRBV21-1 and TRBJ2-7; the DNA was not compared with TRBD1, the D call given in the table. TRBV21-1 is annotated as a pseudogene. The CDR3 totals 15 residues. CDR3: CASSKAGQTYVEQYF. As DNA, the CDR3 is TGTGCCAGCAGCAAAGCGGGACAGACCTACGTGGAGCAGTACTTC.

The chain carries TRBV7-9 and TRBJ2-1, with 7 bases identical to TRBD2. This CDR3 contains 16 residues. V trimming: 4 bases; J trimming: 4 bases; junction bases outside the gene matches: 10. Germline V gene sequence: CDR1 SEHNR, CDR2 FQNEAQ (reference sequence). CDR3 sequence: CASSSWTRGSYNEQFF. As DNA, the CDR3 is TGTGCCAGCAGCTCCTGGACTAGAGGATCGTACAATGAGCAGTTCTTC.

This clone has just a few counts. V and J are TRBV4-2 and TRBJ1-2; a possible D gene is TRBD1 (5 bases). V lost 3 bases and J 8 bases, leaving 13 bases between the germline ends. This CDR3 has 13 residues. Germline loops: CDR1 LGHNA, CDR2 YNFKEQ. Here the CDR3 reads CASSQGQGTGYTF. CDR3 bases: TGTGCCAGCAGCCAGGGGCAGGGTACAGGCTACACCTTC.

V and J are TRBV5-1 and TRBJ1-1; possibly TRBD1 for D (6 bases). CDR3 length: 14 residues. The ends were cut back, 2 bases at V and 1 base at J, with 9 bases in the middle. The germline V gene encodes CDR1 SGHRS and CDR2 YFSETQ. The CDR3 is CASSLGTKNTEAFF. In DNA, the CDR3 is TGCGCCAGCAGCTTAGGGACAAAGAACACTGAAGCTTTCTTT.

The gene calls are TRBV19 and TRBJ2-1; D possibly corresponds to TRBD2 (6 bases). This CDR3 contains 17 residues. Germline CDR1 LNHDA, CDR2 SQIVND (reference sequence). V was pared by 4 bases and J by 0 bases, with 16 bases between. This CDR3 reads CASSKSWEDSSYNEQFF. The CDR3 DNA reads TGTGCCAGTAGTAAATCGTGGGAGGATAGCTCCTACAATGAGCAGTTCTTC.

This chain joins TRBV6-5 and TRBJ1-1, with 7 bases that match TRBD1. Germline V CDR1 and CDR2: MNHEY, SVGAGI. CDR3 length equals 14 residues. The DNA for the CDR3 is TGTGCGACCGACAGGGTCGCGCTCGGCACTGAAGCTTTCTTT. As protein: CATDRVALGTEAFF.

The V gene is TRBV28, the J gene TRBJ2-1; 9 bases line up with TRBD1. Germline CDR1 is MDHEN and CDR2 is SYDVKM. The CDR3 runs to 15 residues. V shed 2 bases and J 8 bases; nucleotides not matched to a gene: 7. The CDR3 DNA follows: TGTGCCAGCAGTTTAGGGACAGGGCTTCGGGATGAGCAGTTCTTC. This translates into CASSLGTGLRDEQFF.

The chain uses TRBV18 and TRBJ2-3; maybe TRBD2 (6 bases). V lost 3 bases, J lost 2 bases, and 15 bases lay in between. The germline CDR1 and CDR2 sequences are KGHSH and LQKENI. CDR3 length equals 16 residues. CDR3 residues: CASSPSGSRYTDTQYF. The CDR3 DNA reads TGTGCCAGCTCACCCTCCGGGAGCCGTTACACAGATACGCAGTATTTT.

The chain employs TRBV5-1 and TRBJ2-1; 8 bases map to TRBD1. CDR1 SGHRS and CDR2 YFSETQ come from the germline V gene. The CDR3 extends over 15 amino acids. J gave up 8 bases and V 0 bases, and 7 bases lay outside the gene matches. CDR3 sequence (DNA): TGCGCCAGCAGCTTGGCGGGGACAGGCCCTTATGAGCAGTTCTTC. Its protein is CASSLAGTGPYEQFF.

The chain uses TRBV25-1 and TRBJ2-3; 8 nucleotides align to TRBD2. With V trimmed by 2 bases and J by 4 bases, 8 bases remained unmatched. The CDR3 covers 16 residues. Germline CDR1 reads MGHDK; CDR2 reads SYGVNS. The CDR3 here is CASSEPRGVQSDTQYF. The CDR3, as DNA: TGTGCCAGCAGTGAACCGCGGGGGGTTCAGTCAGATACGCAGTATTTT.